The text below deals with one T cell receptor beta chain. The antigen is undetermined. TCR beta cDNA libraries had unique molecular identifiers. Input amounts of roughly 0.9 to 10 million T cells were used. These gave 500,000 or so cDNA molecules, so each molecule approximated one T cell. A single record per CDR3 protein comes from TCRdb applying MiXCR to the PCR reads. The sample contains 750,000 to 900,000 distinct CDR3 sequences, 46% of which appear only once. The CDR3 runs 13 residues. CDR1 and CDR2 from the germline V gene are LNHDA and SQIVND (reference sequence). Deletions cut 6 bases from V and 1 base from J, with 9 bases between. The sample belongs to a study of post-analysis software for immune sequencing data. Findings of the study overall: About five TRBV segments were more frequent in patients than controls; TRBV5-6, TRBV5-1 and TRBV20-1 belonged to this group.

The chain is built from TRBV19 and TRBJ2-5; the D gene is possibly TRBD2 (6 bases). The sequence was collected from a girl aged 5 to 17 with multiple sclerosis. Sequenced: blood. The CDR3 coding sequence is TGTGCCAGTAGGGTAGCGGCCCAAGAGACCCAGTACTTC. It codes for CASRVAAQETQYF. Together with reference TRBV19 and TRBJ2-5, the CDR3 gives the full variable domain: DGGITQSPKYLFRKEGQNVTLSCEQNLNHDAMYWYRQDPGQGLRLIYYSQIVNDFQKGDIAEGYSVSREKKESFPLTVTSAQKNPTAFYLCASRVAAQETQYFGPGTRLLVL.